A single sample gave rise to the 5 T cell receptor beta chains below, sequenced in a study of blood T cell repertoires in COVID-19. TCRdb's copy holds only in-frame clones and misses some; the assay was immunoSEQ multiplex PCR. The sample records approximately 490,000 clones, more than 85% being singletons. Input material: PBMCs or T cells enriched from blood (not recorded which). Every receptor here comes from a woman aged 60-75 years who had recovered from COVID-19.

This rearrangement joins TRBV5-1 to TRBJ1-6; possibly TRBD1 for D (5 bases). Between the trimmed V and J ends, which lost 9 bases and 7 bases, there was a span of 17 bases. CDR1 SGHRS and CDR2 YFSETQ come from the germline V gene. The CDR3 is 14 residues long. The CDR3 region is CATSPGLSNSPLHF. CDR3 sequence (DNA): TGCGCCACCTCCCCGGGACTCTCAAATTCACCCCTCCACTTT.

This chain connects TRBV24-1 to TRBJ1-1, with D maybe TRBD1 (5 bases). Germline V gene lookup returns CDR1 KGHDR and CDR2 SFDVKD. This CDR3 has 14 residues. Trimming pared 5 bases from V and 1 base from J, leaving 10 bases between. The CDR3 sequence is CATSGAGPNTEAFF. CDR3 DNA sequence: TGTGCCACCAGTGGCGCAGGGCCGAACACTGAAGCTTTCTTT.

J is TRBJ2-3 and V is TRBV19; 7 bases fit TRBD2. There are 15 residues in the CDR3. Germline V CDR1 and CDR2: LNHDA, SQIVND (reference sequence). V shed 4 bases, J shed 1 base, and the junction held 5 bases outside the gene matches. This CDR3 reads CASSTASGGTDTQYF. The CDR3 nucleotides are TGTGCCAGTAGTACCGCAAGCGGGGGCACAGATACGCAGTATTTT. The whole variable domain, filled in from reference TRBV19 and TRBJ2-3, reads DGGITQSPKYLFRKEGQNVTLSCEQNLNHDAMYWYRQDPGQGLRLIYYSQIVNDFQKGDIAEGYSVSREKKESFPLTVTSAQKNPTAFYLCASSTASGGTDTQYFGPGTRLTVL.

This chain connects TRBV27 to TRBJ1-2; a possible D gene is TRBD1 (5 bases). V gave up 1 base and J gave up 2 bases, with 14 bases separating them. Germline V gene sequence: CDR1 MNHEY, CDR2 SMNVEV (reference sequence). The CDR3 contains 16 residues. This CDR3 reads CASSLLSPRGNYGYTF. The DNA of the CDR3 is TGTGCCAGCAGTTTATTGTCTCCCCGGGGGAACTATGGCTACACCTTC.

This clone has just a few counts. This sequence joins TRBV24-1 and TRBJ2-2; D gene ambiguous. Trimming cost V 6 bases and J 5 bases, with 15 bases left between them. This CDR3 contains 15 residues. Germline V gene sequence: CDR1 KGHDR, CDR2 SFDVKD. CDR3 nucleotides: TGTGCCACCAGTAGCCCTATAGTCGCTACCGGGGAGCTGTTTTTT. Translated: CATSSPIVATGELFF.